A selection of T cell receptor beta chains follows, all from one sample in a study of response to subunit inactivated influenza vaccine. Using its own MiXCR run on the RT-PCR reads, TCRdb lists one record per CDR3 protein. The profile shows under 750,000 distinct CDR3 sequences, 12% of them singletons. The specimen was PBMCs from blood, collected on the day of vaccination. These receptors were obtained from a man aged 50-59 years who received an inactivated influenza vaccine. CDR3s include the opening cysteine and the closing phenylalanine or tryptophan. Fields, in order: D gene, clone size, J gene, V gene, CDR3 protein, CDR3 DNA. The D gene is left open where the match is weak. Rows may omit the clone size; those that give it use once, few, many or a size class.

NA | few | TRBJ1-2 | TRBV12-3/TRBV12-4 | CASSLAQGRGGYTF | TGTGCCAGCAGTTTAGCGCAGGGTCGGGGTGGCTACACCTTC
NA | many | TRBJ2-7 | TRBV6-6 | CASTARAFYEQYF | TGTGCCAGCACCGCCCGCGCCTTCTACGAGCAGTACTTC
NA | many | TRBJ2-7 | TRBV3-1 | CASSQVTSVAEQYF | TGTGCCAGCAGCCAAGTGACTAGTGTCGCCGAGCAGTACTTC
NA | NA | TRBJ1-5 | TRBV2 | CASKQGRGNQPQHF | TGTGCCAGCAAGCAGGGGCGAGGCAATCAGCCCCAGCATTTT
TRBD2 | NA | TRBJ2-3 | TRBV6-2/TRBV6-3 | CASKPPRGWAGGTDTQYF | TGTGCCAGCAAACCGCCCCGCGGCTGGGCGGGGGGCACAGATACGCAGTATTTT
NA | NA | TRBJ2-7 | TRBV28 | CASSTNHRTVSYEQYF | TGTGCCAGCAGTACAAACCATAGGACGGTCTCCTACGAGCAGTACTTC
NA | few | TRBJ2-1 | TRBV11-2 | CASSTIYNEQFF | TGTGCCAGCAGCACTATATACAATGAGCAGTTCTTC
NA | NA | TRBJ2-7 | TRBV29-1 | CSVLREAIPPYEQYF | TGCAGCGTTCTCAGGGAGGCGATTCCCCCCTACGAGCAGTACTTC
TRBD2 | NA | TRBJ2-3 | TRBV24-1 | CATSPGRGGWYADTQYF | TGTGCCACCTCCCCCGGGCGGGGGGGCTGGTATGCAGATACGCAGTATTTT
NA | NA | TRBJ2-3 | TRBV28 | CASSLEKWGTDTQYF | TGTGCCAGCAGTTTGGAGAAGTGGGGCACAGATACGCAGTATTTT
NA | many | TRBJ1-5 | TRBV12-3/TRBV12-4 | CASSFEDWRIGNQPQHF | TGTGCCAGCAGTTTCGAGGATTGGAGGATAGGCAATCAGCCCCAGCATTTT
NA | many | TRBJ1-5 | TRBV6-2/TRBV6-3 | CASSSTARPSQPQHF | TGTGCCAGCAGCTCAACGGCCCGACCCTCGCAGCCCCAGCATTTT
NA | NA | TRBJ2-3 | TRBV29-1 | CSVDISSDTQYF | TGCAGCGTTGATATTTCCTCAGATACGCAGTATTTT
NA | few | TRBJ2-1 | TRBV29-1 | CSAQLARFNEQFF | TGCAGCGCTCAGCTTGCCAGGTTCAATGAGCAGTTCTTC
NA | NA | TRBJ1-1 | TRBV7-9 | CASSLSRTMNTEAFF | TGTGCCAGCAGCTTAAGCAGGACCATGAACACTGAAGCTTTCTTT
NA | few | TRBJ2-7 | TRBV20-1 | CSAGSRPAVGEQYF | TGCAGTGCTGGGTCGCGTCCCGCGGTGGGAGAGCAGTACTTC
NA | few | TRBJ2-7 | TRBV29-1 | CSVDGDNTYEQYF | TGCAGCGTTGATGGGGACAACACCTACGAGCAGTACTTC
TRBD1 | many | TRBJ2-7 | TRBV25-1 | CASSEGQGIYEQYF | TGTGCCAGCAGTGAGGGACAGGGCATTTACGAGCAGTACTTC
NA | NA | TRBJ2-7 | TRBV2 | CASSQYRLYEQYF | TGTGCCAGCAGTCAGTACCGCCTCTACGAGCAGTACTTC
NA | NA | TRBJ2-3 | TRBV20-1 | CSAPPRGRTDTQYF | TGCAGTGCTCCCCCCCGGGGGCGCACAGATACGCAGTATTTT
TRBD2 | few | TRBJ2-3 | TRBV3-1 | CASSQLLAGVSDTQYF | TGTGCCAGCAGCCAACTACTAGCGGGAGTCTCAGATACGCAGTATTTT
TRBD1 | many | TRBJ1-1 | TRBV29-1 | CSVGQGRTEAFF | TGCAGCGTCGGACAGGGAAGGACTGAAGCTTTCTTT
NA | few | TRBJ2-5 | TRBV6-1 | CASSEARRGREETQYF | TGTGCCAGCAGTGAAGCACGGAGGGGGAGGGAAGAGACCCAGTACTTC
NA | NA | TRBJ1-5 | TRBV6-2/TRBV6-3 | CASSHLNQPQHF | TGTGCCAGCAGCCACTTAAATCAGCCCCAGCATTTT
NA | NA | TRBJ1-5 | TRBV28 | CASSFPPTDYSNQPQHF | TGTGCCAGCAGTTTCCCTCCGACGGACTATAGCAATCAGCCCCAGCATTTT
TRBD1 | few | TRBJ1-5 | TRBV20-1 | CSARTGGNNQPQHF | TGCAGTGCTAGGACAGGGGGAAACAATCAGCCCCAGCATTTT
TRBD1 | NA | TRBJ2-5 | TRBV6-1 | CATWDRGESRRETQYF | TGTGCCACCTGGGACAGGGGGGAAAGCCGGAGAGAGACCCAGTACTTC
TRBD2 | many | TRBJ2-7 | TRBV29-1 | CSVVRRTSLDDEQYF | TGCAGCGTTGTCCGGCGGACTAGCTTAGACGACGAGCAGTACTTC